What follows describes a single T cell receptor (beta chain). This clonotype was observed at least ten times. It has no known antigen specificity. No base-level quality is on record; no much larger clone is a single base apart. This sample is part of a study of T-cell reconstitution after alpha-beta-depleted transplantation in children (dated by TCRdb to the mid-2010s). Study-wide context: Using TCR repertoire profiling, the study followed T-cell immune reconstitution in a quantitative way in children after TCRalphabeta/CD19-depleted allogeneic hematopoietic cell transplantation.

V and J lose 5 bases and 5 bases, and a span of 6 bases separates them. Measured from the cysteine to the phenylalanine, the CDR3 is 11 residues long. The CDR3 DNA has 33 bases and is translated from base 1. The library was produced with PCR. The sequencer listed for this sample is Illumina HiSeq 2500. TCR libraries were prepared with molecular barcoding, using unique molecular identifiers to normalize TCRbeta repertoire quantification. TCRdb trimmed public reads at Q25 via fastp, called clones via MiXCR and kept in-frame beta chains. Each CDR3 protein appears once, grouped with its most common genes and DNA. Present in this sample are around 200,000 distinct CDR3 sequences, less than 8% of which were seen just once. The ten top clones hold 3% of the sample.

The V and J segments used are TRBV12-3 or TRBV12-4 and TRBJ1-1; no D gene is confidently identified. This specimen consisted of PBMCs from the stem cell graft donor, obtained from the stem cell graft. The clonotype comes from a human donor who donated a stem cell graft to a child with Wiskott-Aldrich syndrome. The CDR3 protein sequence reads: CASSGRTEAFF. The DNA sequence is as follows: TGTGCCAGCAGTGGACGGACTGAAGCTTTCTTT.